This note documents a single T cell receptor beta chain sequence. Some clones are missing from TCRdb's copy, which holds only in-frame ones; the method was immunoSEQ multiplex PCR. The sample yields about 140,000 clones, 70% to 90% seen once. In germline, CDR1 is MRHNA, CDR2 SNTAGT. V was cut by 7 bases and J by 0 bases, with 24 bases left in between. The length of the CDR3 is 18 residues. These data are taken from a study of control samples from healthy donors and cancer patients. This chain connects TRBV6-4 to TRBJ1-1, with a possible D match to TRBD1 (6 bases). The specimen sequenced was blood. The receptor was derived from a woman in her thirties in good health. In DNA form, the CDR3 reads TGTGCCAGCAAACCCTTGAGCAGACAGGCAGTGGTGAACACTGAAGCTTTCTTT. Protein product: CASKPLSRQAVVNTEAFF.